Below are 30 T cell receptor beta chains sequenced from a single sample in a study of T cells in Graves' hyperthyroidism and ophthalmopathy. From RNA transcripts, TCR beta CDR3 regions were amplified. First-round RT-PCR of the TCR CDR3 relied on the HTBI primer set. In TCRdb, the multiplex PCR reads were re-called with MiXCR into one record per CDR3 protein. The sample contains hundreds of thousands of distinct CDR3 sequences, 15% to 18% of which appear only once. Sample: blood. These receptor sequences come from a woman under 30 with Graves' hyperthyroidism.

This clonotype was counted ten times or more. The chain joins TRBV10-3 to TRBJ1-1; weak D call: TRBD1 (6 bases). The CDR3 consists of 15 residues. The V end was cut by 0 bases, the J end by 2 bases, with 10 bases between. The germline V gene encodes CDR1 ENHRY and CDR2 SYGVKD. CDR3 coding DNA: TGTGCCATCAGTGAGTCACGGGGGCCTAACACTGAAGCTTTCTTT. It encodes CAISESRGPNTEAFF.

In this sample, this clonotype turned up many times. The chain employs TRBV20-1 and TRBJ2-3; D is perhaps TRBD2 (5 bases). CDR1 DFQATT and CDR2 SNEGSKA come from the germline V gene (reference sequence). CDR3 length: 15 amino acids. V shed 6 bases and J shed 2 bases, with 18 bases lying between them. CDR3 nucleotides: TGCAGTGCGTCCCTCCTGGCGGACTCCACAGATACGCAGTATTTT. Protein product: CSASLLADSTDTQYF.

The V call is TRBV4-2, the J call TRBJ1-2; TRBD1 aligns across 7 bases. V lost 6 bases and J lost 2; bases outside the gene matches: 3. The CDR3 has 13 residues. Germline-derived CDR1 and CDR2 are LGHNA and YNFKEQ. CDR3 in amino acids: CASRGDSNYGYTF. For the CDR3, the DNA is TGTGCCAGCAGAGGGGACAGCAACTATGGCTACACCTTC.

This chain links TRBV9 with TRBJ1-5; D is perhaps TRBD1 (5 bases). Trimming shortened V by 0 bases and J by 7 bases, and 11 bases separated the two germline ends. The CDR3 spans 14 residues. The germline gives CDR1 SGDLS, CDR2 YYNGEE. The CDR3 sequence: CASSVDDSWQPQHF. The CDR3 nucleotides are TGTGCCAGCAGCGTAGATGACAGTTGGCAGCCCCAGCATTTT.

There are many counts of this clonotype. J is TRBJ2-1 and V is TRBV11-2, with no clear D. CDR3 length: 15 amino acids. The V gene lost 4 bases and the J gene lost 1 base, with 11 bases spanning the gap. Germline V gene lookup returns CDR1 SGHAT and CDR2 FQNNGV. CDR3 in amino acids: CASSSRALSYNEQFF. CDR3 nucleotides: TGTGCCAGCAGCTCCCGGGCCCTGTCCTACAATGAGCAGTTCTTC.

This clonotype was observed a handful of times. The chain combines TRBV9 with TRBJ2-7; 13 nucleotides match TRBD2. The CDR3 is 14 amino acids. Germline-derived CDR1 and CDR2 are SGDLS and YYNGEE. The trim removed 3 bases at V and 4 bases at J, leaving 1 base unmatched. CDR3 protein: CASSAGLAGYEQYF. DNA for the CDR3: TGTGCCAGCAGCGCGGGACTAGCGGGATACGAGCAGTACTTC.

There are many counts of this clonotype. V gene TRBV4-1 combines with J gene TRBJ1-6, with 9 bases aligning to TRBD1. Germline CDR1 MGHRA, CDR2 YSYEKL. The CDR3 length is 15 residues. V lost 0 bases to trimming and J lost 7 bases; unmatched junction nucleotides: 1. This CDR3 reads CASSQDGTGNSPLHF. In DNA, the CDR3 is TGCGCCAGCAGCCAAGACGGGACAGGGAATTCACCCCTCCACTTT.

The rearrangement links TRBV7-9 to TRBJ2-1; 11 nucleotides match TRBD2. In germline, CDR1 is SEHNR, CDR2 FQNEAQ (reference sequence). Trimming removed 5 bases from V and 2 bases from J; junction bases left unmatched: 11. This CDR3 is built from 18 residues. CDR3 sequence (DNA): TGTGCCAGCAGCCACCGGGTAGCGGGAGGGTGGCCCTACAATGAGCAGTTCTTC. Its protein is CASSHRVAGGWPYNEQFF.

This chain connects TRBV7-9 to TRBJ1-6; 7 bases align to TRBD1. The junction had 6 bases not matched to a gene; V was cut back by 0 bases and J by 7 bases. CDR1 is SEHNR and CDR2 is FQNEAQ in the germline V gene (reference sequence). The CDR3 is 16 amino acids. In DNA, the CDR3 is TGTGCCAGCAGCTTAGCGATCACAGGGGCGAATTCACCCCTCCACTTT. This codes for CASSLAITGANSPLHF.

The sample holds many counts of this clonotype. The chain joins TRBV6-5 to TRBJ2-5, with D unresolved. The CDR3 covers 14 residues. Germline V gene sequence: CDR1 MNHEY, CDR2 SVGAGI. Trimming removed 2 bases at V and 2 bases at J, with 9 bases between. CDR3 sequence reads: CASSYISQQETQYF. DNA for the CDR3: TGTGCCAGCAGTTACATATCGCAGCAAGAGACCCAGTACTTC.

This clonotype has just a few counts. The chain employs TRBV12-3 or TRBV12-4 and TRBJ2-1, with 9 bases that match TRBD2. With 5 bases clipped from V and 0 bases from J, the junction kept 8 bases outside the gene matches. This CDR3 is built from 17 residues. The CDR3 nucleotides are TGTGCCAGCAGTCCTCTTAGCGGGGGACACTCCTACAATGAGCAGTTCTTC. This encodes CASSPLSGGHSYNEQFF.

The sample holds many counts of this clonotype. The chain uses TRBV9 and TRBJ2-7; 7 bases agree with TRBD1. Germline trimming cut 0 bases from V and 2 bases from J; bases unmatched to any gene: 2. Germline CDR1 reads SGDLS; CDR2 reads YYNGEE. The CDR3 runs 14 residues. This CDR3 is CASSVEGQTYEQYF. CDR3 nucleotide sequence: TGTGCCAGCAGCGTAGAGGGACAGACCTACGAGCAGTACTTC.

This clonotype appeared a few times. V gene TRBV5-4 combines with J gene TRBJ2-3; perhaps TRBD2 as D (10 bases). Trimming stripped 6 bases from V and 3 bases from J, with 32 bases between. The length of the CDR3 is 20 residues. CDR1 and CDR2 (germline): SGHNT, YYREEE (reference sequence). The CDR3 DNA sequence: TGTGCCAGCATAAAAAATTTCACAGGGGGCCCTAGCGGGGGTACAGATACGCAGTATTTT. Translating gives CASIKNFTGGPSGGTDTQYF. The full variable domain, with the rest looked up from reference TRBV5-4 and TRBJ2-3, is ETGVTQSPTHLIKTRGQQVTLRCSSQSGHNTVSWYQQALGQGPQFIFQYYREEENGRGNFPPRFSGLQFPNYSSELNVNALELDDSALYLCASIKNFTGGPSGGTDTQYFGPGTRLTVL.

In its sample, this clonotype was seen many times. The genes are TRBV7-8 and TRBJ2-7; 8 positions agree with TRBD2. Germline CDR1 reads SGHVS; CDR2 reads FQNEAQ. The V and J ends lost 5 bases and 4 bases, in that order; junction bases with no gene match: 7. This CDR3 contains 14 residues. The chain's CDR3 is CASSLSGSRYEQYF. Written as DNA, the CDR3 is TGTGCCAGCAGCCTAAGCGGGAGTCGGTACGAGCAGTACTTC.

This chain's CDR3 is CASIPFKAGGRNEQFF. The CDR3 DNA follows: TGTGCCAGCATCCCATTCAAGGCGGGAGGGCGTAATGAGCAGTTCTTC. This chain links TRBV6-2 or TRBV6-3 with TRBJ2-1; 9 positions agree with TRBD2. Germline lookup yields CDR1 MNHEY and CDR2 SVGEGT. The CDR3 length is 16 residues. With V trimmed by 7 bases and J by 7 bases, 14 bases remained unmatched.

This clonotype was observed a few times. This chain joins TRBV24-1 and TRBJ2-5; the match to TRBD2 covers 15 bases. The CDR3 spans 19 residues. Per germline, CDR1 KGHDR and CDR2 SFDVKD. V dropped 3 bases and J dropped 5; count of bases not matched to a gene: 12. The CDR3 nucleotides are TGTGCCACCAGTGATCCTAGGACTAGCGGGGGGGCCCGGTCGGAGACCCAGTACTTC. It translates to CATSDPRTSGGARSETQYF.

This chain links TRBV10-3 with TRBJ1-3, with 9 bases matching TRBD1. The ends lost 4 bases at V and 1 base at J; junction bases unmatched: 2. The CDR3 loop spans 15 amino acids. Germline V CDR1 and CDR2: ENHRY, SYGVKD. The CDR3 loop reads CAISAGTGSGNTIYF. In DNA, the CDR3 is TGTGCCATCAGTGCCGGGACAGGGTCTGGAAACACCATATATTTT.

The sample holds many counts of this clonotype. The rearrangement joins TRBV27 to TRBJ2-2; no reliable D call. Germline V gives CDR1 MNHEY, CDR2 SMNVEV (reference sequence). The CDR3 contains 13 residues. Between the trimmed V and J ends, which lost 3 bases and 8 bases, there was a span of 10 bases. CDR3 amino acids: CASSLDVGGELFF. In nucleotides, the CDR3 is TGTGCCAGCAGTTTGGACGTGGGAGGGGAGCTGTTTTTT.

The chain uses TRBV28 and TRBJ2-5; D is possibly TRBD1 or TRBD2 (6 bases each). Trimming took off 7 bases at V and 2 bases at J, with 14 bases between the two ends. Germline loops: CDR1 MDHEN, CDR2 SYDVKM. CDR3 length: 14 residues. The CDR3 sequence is CASKGGNLQETQYF. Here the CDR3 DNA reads TGTGCCAGCAAGGGGGGTAACCTGCAAGAGACCCAGTACTTC.

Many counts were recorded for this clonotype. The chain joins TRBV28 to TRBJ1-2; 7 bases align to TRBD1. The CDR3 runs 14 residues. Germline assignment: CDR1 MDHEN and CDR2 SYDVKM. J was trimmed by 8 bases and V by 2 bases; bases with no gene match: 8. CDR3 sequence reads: CASSLGRGRYGYTF. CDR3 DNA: TGTGCCAGCAGTTTAGGGAGGGGGCGCTACGGCTACACCTTC.

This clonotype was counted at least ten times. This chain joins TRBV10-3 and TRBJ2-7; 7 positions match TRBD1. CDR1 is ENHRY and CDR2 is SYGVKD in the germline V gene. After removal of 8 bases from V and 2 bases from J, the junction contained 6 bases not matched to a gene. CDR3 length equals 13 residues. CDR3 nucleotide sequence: TGTGCCATCTCCGGGACAGCAACCTACGAGCAGTACTTC. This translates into CAISGTATYEQYF.

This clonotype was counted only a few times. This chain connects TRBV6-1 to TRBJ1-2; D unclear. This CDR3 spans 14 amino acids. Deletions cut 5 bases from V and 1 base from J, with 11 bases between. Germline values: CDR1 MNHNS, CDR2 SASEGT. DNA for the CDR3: TGTGCCAGCAGTCCCGGTTACTTTAACTATGGCTACACCTTC. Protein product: CASSPGYFNYGYTF.

CDR3 loop: CASSLAGGERSIQYF. The CDR3 nucleotides are TGTGCCAGCAGCTTGGCGGGGGGGGAACGGAGCATTCAGTACTTC. The genes are TRBV5-5 and TRBJ2-4, with 8 bases identical to TRBD2. There are 15 residues in the CDR3. Looked up from germline, CDR1 is SGHKS and CDR2 is YYEKEE (reference sequence). The V gene end was trimmed by 0 bases and the J gene end by 9 bases; junction bases not matched to a gene: 8.

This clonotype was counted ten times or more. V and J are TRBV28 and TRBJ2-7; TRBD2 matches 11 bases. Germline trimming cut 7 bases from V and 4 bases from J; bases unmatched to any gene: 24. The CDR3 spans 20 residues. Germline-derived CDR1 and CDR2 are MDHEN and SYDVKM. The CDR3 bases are TGTGCCAGCACCTTAAGCCCCCTTACTAGCGGGAGATCGGGAAGTTACGAGCAGTACTTC. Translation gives CASTLSPLTSGRSGSYEQYF. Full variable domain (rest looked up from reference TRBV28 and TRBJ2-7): DVKVTQSSRYLVKRTGEKVFLECVQDMDHENMFWYRQDPGLGLRLIYFSYDVKMKEKGDIPEGYSVSREKKERFSLILESASTNQTSMYLCASTLSPLTSGRSGSYEQYFGPGTRLTVT.

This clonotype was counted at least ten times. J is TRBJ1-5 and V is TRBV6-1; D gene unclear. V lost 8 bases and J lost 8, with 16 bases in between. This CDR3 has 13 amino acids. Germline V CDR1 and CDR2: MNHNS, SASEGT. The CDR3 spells CASYEAGEEPQHF. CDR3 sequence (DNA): TGTGCCAGCTACGAGGCTGGGGAAGAGCCCCAGCATTTT.

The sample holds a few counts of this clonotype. The CDR3 region is CASSGGRGASDEQYF. CDR3 coding DNA: TGTGCCAGCAGCGGGGGGCGGGGGGCAAGCGACGAGCAGTACTTC. J is TRBJ2-7 and V is TRBV5-4; 8 positions match TRBD2. The V gene's germline CDR1 is SGHNT and CDR2 YYREEE (reference sequence). This CDR3 has 15 residues. The V and J ends lost 4 bases and 5 bases, in that order; junction bases with no gene match: 11.

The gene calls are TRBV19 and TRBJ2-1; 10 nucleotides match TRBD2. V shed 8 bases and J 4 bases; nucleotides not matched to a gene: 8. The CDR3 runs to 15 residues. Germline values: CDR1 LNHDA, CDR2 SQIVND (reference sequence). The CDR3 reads CASGRTSGVYNEQFF. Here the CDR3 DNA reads TGTGCCAGTGGGCGAACTAGCGGGGTTTACAATGAGCAGTTCTTC.

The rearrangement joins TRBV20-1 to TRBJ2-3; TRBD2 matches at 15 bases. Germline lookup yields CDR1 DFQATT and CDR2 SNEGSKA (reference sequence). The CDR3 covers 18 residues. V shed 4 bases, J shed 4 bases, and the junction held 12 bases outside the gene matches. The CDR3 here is CSATPITGLAGGADTQYF. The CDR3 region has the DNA TGCAGTGCTACCCCGATAACGGGACTAGCGGGGGGCGCAGATACGCAGTATTTT.

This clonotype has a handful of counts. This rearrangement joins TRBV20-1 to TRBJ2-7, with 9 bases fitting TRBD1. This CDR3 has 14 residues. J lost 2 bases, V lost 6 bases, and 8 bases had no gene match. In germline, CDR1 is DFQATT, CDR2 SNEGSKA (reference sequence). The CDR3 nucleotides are TGCAGTGCCAAGAAAGGGACAGGGACCTACGAGCAGTACTTC. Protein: CSAKKGTGTYEQYF.

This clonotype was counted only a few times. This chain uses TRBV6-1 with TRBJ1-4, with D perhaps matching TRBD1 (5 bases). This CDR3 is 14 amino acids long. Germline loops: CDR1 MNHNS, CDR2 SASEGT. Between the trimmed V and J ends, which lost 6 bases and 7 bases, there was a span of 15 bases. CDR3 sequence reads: CASRTRGRGEKLFF. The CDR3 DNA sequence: TGTGCCAGCAGGACTAGGGGACGTGGTGAAAAACTGTTTTTT.